Following are 20 T cell receptor beta chains from one sample sequenced in a study of T cells in women clearing cervical HPV infection. The method was immunoSEQ multiplex PCR; TCRdb's version includes in-frame clones alone and lacks a portion of them. The sample spans fewer than 50,000 clones; the ten largest clones claim 0.95% to 1.5%. The specimen was blood buffy coat. Receptors originate from a woman aged 18 to 75 with a cervical HPV16 infection that either progressed to CIN3+ or cleared (not recorded which).

A note on this clone: The read falls 3 residues short of the CDR3 end, and the missing part is taken from the germline J gene. The chain links TRBV20-1 to TRBJ2-2; 8 nucleotides line up with TRBD2. The germline V gene encodes CDR1 DFQATT and CDR2 SNEGSKA (reference sequence). The CDR3 is 13 residues long. V was clipped by 3 bases and J by 5 bases; unmatched bases: 2. CDR3 bases read: TGCAGTGCTAGGACTAGCGTGACCGGGGAG. Protein: CSARTSVTGE. The full CDR3 reads CSARTSVTGELFF.

As regards this clone: The read falls 3 residues short of the CDR3 end, and the missing part is taken from the germline J gene. This chain joins TRBV7-2 and TRBJ1-3, with a tentative D call TRBD1 (5 bases). CDR1 SGHTA and CDR2 FQGNSA come from the germline V gene. V was pared by 1 base and J by 5 bases, with 9 bases between. There are 14 residues in the CDR3. CDR3 bases read: TGTGCCAGCAGCTTAGGAGGGGCCCGAAACACC. This translates into CASSLGGARNT. The full CDR3 sequence reads CASSLGGARNTIYF.

With regard to this clone: The observed sequence ends 3 residues before the CDR3 terminus, with the missing tail filled in from the germline J gene. The chain recombines TRBV7-9 with TRBJ2-7; 9 positions match TRBD2. Trimming removed 7 bases from V and 3 bases from J; junction bases left unmatched: 10. The CDR3 is 15 residues long. Germline V gives CDR1 SEHNR, CDR2 FQNEAQ (reference sequence). CDR3 sequence reads: CASTISGSGHYEQYF. The DNA read from the CDR3 is TGTGCCAGCACCATTAGCGGGAGCGGCCACTACGAG.

Remarks on this clone: The CDR3 extends 3 residues past the end of the read, so its final part is completed from the germline J gene. The V and J genes are TRBV2 and TRBJ1-2; D may be TRBD1 (5 bases). The germline V gene has CDR1 SNHLY and CDR2 FYNNEI. The CDR3 has 14 residues. CDR3 region: CASSEQGSYYDYTF. CDR3 DNA (partial): TGTGCCAGCAGTGAACAGGGCTCCTATTACGAC.

Regarding this clone: The read comes to an end 3 residues before the CDR3 does, leaving the germline J gene to fill in the end. The gene calls are TRBV6-1 and TRBJ2-5; 8 nucleotides line up with TRBD1. Germline CDR1 reads MNHNS; CDR2 reads SASEGT. Trimming at V came to 4 bases and at J to 5 bases, leaving 6 bases not matched to a gene. The CDR3 extends over 14 amino acids. The CDR3 bases that were read are TGTGCCAGCAGTGCCCGGACAGGGCGTGAGACC. Its protein is CASSARTGRET. The entire CDR3 is CASSARTGRETQYF.

A remark on this clone: The read terminates 3 residues before the CDR3 end, so the remaining end is supplied by the germline J gene. This chain connects TRBV4-1 to TRBJ2-6, with D possibly TRBD1 on 6 matching bases. CDR1 MGHRA and CDR2 YSYEKL come from the germline V gene. Deletions cut 4 bases from V and 1 base from J, with 17 bases between. The CDR3 is made up of 18 amino acids. The sequenced CDR3 bases are TGCGCCAGCAGCCGAAACGGACAGCGTCAATCTGGGGCCAACGTC. Residues: CASSRNGQRQSGANV. The entire CDR3 reads CASSRNGQRQSGANVLTF.

Here the CDR3 reads CSARDLAGVSYNEQFF. The sequenced CDR3 bases are TGCAGTGCTAGAGACCTAGCGGGAGTTTCCTACAATGAG. The chain carries TRBV20-1 and TRBJ2-1; TRBD2 aligns across 10 bases. The sequence runs out 3 residues before the end of the CDR3; the remainder is reconstructed from the germline J gene. V dropped 0 bases and J dropped 1; count of bases not matched to a gene: 3. CDR3 size: 16 residues. The germline CDR1 and CDR2 sequences are DFQATT and SNEGSKA (reference sequence).

In the case of this clone: The read ends 3 residues early relative to the CDR3; the germline J gene fills the gap. The chain employs TRBV30 and TRBJ1-3; D is unclear. In germline, CDR1 is GTSNPN, CDR2 SVGIG (reference sequence). The CDR3 spans 13 residues. The ends were cut back, 1 base at V and 9 bases at J, with 13 bases in the middle. The CDR3 spells CAWSGLHPGTIYF. The CDR3 bases that were read are TGTGCCTGGAGTGGACTCCACCCGGGCACC. The full variable domain, completed using reference TRBV30 and TRBJ1-3, is SQTIHQWPATLVQPVGSPLSLECTVEGTSNPNLYWYRQAAGRGLQLLFYSVGIGQISSEVPQNLSASRPQDRQFILSSKKLLLSDSGFYLCAWSGLHPGTIYFGEGSWLTVV.

As for this clone: The read terminates 3 residues before the CDR3 end, so the remaining end is supplied by the germline J gene. V is TRBV5-4 and J is TRBJ1-5, with no clear D. The CDR3 loop spans 13 amino acids. V was pared by 2 bases and J by 2 bases, with 5 bases between. Per the germline V gene, CDR1 is SGHNT and CDR2 is YYREEE (reference sequence). The CDR3 DNA, read in part, is TGTGCCAGCAGCTTTGAGGGCAATCAGCCC. Its translation is CASSFEGNQP. The full CDR3 protein is CASSFEGNQPQHF.

Comments on this clone: The read falls 3 residues short of the CDR3 end, and the missing part is taken from the germline J gene. This chain connects TRBV6-2 or TRBV6-3 to TRBJ2-1; D possibly corresponds to TRBD1 (5 bases). Trimming left V 8 bases short and J 6 bases short, with 11 bases between. This CDR3 is built from 12 residues. Germline CDR1 MNHEY, CDR2 SVGEGT. CDR3 sequence: CASAVGPNEQFF. The sequenced CDR3 bases are TGTGCCAGCGCCGTGGGGCCCAATGAG.

Turning to this clone: The DNA ends 3 residues before the CDR3 does, and the rest of the CDR3 is filled in from the germline J gene. V is TRBV19 and J is TRBJ2-5; possible D gene TRBD1, 5 bases. The V gene lost 6 bases and the J gene lost 3 bases, with 11 bases spanning the gap. This CDR3 spans 13 amino acids. Germline V CDR1 and CDR2: LNHDA, SQIVND (reference sequence). CDR3 sequence: CASRQGREETQYF. The CDR3 bases that were read are TGTGCCAGTAGGCAGGGTAGAGAAGAGACC. Based on the CDR3 plus reference TRBV19 and TRBJ2-5, the full variable domain is DGGITQSPKYLFRKEGQNVTLSCEQNLNHDAMYWYRQDPGQGLRLIYYSQIVNDFQKGDIAEGYSVSREKKESFPLTVTSAQKNPTAFYLCASRQGREETQYFGPGTRLLVL.

Comment on this clone: The read stops 3 residues short of the end of the CDR3; the missing end is completed from the germline J gene. J is TRBJ2-5 and V is TRBV7-3; TRBD2 matches at 15 bases. In germline, CDR1 is SGHTA, CDR2 FQGTGA. Germline trimming cut 2 bases from V and 5 bases from J; bases unmatched to any gene: 0. CDR3 length: 15 residues. CDR3 region: CASSLGLAGGETQYF. The DNA read from the CDR3 is TGTGCCAGCAGCTTAGGACTAGCGGGGGGGGAGACC.

With respect to this clone: Sequencing ends 3 residues short of the CDR3 end; the germline J gene provides the rest. This rearrangement joins TRBV11-3 to TRBJ1-1, with D possibly TRBD1 on 6 matching bases. The CDR3 contains 14 residues. Trimming removed 3 bases from V and 6 bases from J, with 14 bases in between. Germline V lookup: CDR1 SGHNT, CDR2 YENEEA. This CDR3 reads CASSFSDRTSEAFF. The sequenced part of the CDR3 DNA is TGTGCCAGCAGCTTTTCCGACAGGACGTCTGAA.

To note about this clone: The observed sequence ends 3 residues before the CDR3 terminus, with the missing tail filled in from the germline J gene. The chain has TRBV19 and TRBJ2-5; TRBD2 aligns across 7 bases. The CDR3 is made up of 15 amino acids. CDR1 is LNHDA and CDR2 is SQIVND in the germline V gene (reference sequence). Losses at the gene ends were 0 bases for V and 1 base for J; bases not matched to a gene: 2. The CDR3 bases that were read are TGTGCCAGTAGTATAGAAGGCGGGGGCCAAGAGACC. Translation gives CASSIEGGGQET. The full-length CDR3 reads as CASSIEGGGQETQYF. Based on the CDR3 plus reference TRBV19 and TRBJ2-5, the full variable domain is DGGITQSPKYLFRKEGQNVTLSCEQNLNHDAMYWYRQDPGQGLRLIYYSQIVNDFQKGDIAEGYSVSREKKESFPLTVTSAQKNPTAFYLCASSIEGGGQETQYFGPGTRLLVL.

As to this clone: The read stops 3 residues short of the end of the CDR3; the missing end is completed from the germline J gene. This chain uses TRBV4-1 with TRBJ1-3, with 7 bases that match TRBD1. Per germline, CDR1 MGHRA and CDR2 YSYEKL. The CDR3 has 14 residues. Germline trimming cut 1 base from V and 8 bases from J; bases unmatched to any gene: 5. The CDR3 DNA, read in part, is TGCGCCAGCAGCCAAGGACAGGGTGGGGACACC. Its translation: CASSQGQGGDT. The entire CDR3 protein is CASSQGQGGDTIYF.

Comment on this clone: Read data end 3 residues before the CDR3 end; the end is taken from the germline J gene. At the DNA level, this CDR3 is encoded by other sequences in the same sample as well. The gene calls are TRBV28 and TRBJ1-5; TRBD1 agrees at 7 bases. Unmatched junction bases numbered 5, after V lost 6 bases and J lost 6 bases. Germline V CDR1 and CDR2: MDHEN, SYDVKM. CDR3 length: 13 amino acids. CDR3 residues: CASSPDRVQPQHF. CDR3 DNA (partial): TGTGCCAGCAGCCCTGACAGGGTTCAGCCC.

A note on this clone: The read comes to an end 3 residues before the CDR3 does, leaving the germline J gene to fill in the end. The chain carries TRBV7-2 and TRBJ2-3, with 11 bases matching TRBD2. The J segment lost 4 bases and the V segment lost 11 bases, leaving 8 bases of the junction unmatched. CDR1 is SGHTA, CDR2 FQGNSA, per germline. CDR3 length: 14 amino acids. The CDR3 spells CAGTTSGSADTQYF. The covered CDR3 bases are TGTGCCGGTACCACTAGCGGGAGTGCAGATACG.

In regard to this clone: The read comes to an end 3 residues before the CDR3 does, leaving the germline J gene to fill in the end. The V gene is TRBV5-1, the J gene TRBJ1-5; 10 nucleotides match TRBD1. The CDR3 is 14 amino acids. The J segment lost 6 bases and the V segment lost 5 bases, leaving 5 bases of the junction unmatched. Germline V lookup: CDR1 SGHRS, CDR2 YFSETQ. The sequenced part of the CDR3 DNA is TGCGCCAGCAGTCCCGGGACAGGGGTTCAGCCC. This codes for CASSPGTGVQP. The entire CDR3 sequence reads CASSPGTGVQPQHF. The variable domain in full, completed from reference TRBV5-1 and TRBJ1-5, reads KAGVTQTPRYLIKTRGQQVTLSCSPISGHRSVSWYQQTPGQGLQFLFEYFSETQRNKGNFPGRFSGRQFSNSRSEMNVSTLELGDSALYLCASSPGTGVQPQHFGDGTRLSIL.

Comments on this clone: The read finishes 3 residues shy of the CDR3 end, and the germline J gene is used to complete it. This rearrangement joins TRBV5-6 to TRBJ1-5; D uncertain. Germline CDR1 is SGHDT and CDR2 is YYEEEE. V lost 0 bases and J lost 2, with 9 bases in between. The CDR3 covers 15 residues. The chain's CDR3 is CASSLGAAGNQPQHF. The DNA read from the CDR3 is TGTGCCAGCAGCTTGGGGGCAGCGGGCAATCAGCCC.

Regarding this clone: With the read ending 3 residues before the CDR3 end, the germline J gene is used to fill in that end. The chain uses TRBV18 and TRBJ2-1; TRBD2 matches 7 bases. Germline trimming cut 0 bases from V and 8 bases from J; bases unmatched to any gene: 4. The CDR3 runs 14 residues. Germline CDR1 reads KGHSH; CDR2 reads LQKENI. CDR3: CASSPPSGYDEQFF. The DNA read from the CDR3 is TGTGCCAGCTCACCACCTAGCGGGTACGATGAG.